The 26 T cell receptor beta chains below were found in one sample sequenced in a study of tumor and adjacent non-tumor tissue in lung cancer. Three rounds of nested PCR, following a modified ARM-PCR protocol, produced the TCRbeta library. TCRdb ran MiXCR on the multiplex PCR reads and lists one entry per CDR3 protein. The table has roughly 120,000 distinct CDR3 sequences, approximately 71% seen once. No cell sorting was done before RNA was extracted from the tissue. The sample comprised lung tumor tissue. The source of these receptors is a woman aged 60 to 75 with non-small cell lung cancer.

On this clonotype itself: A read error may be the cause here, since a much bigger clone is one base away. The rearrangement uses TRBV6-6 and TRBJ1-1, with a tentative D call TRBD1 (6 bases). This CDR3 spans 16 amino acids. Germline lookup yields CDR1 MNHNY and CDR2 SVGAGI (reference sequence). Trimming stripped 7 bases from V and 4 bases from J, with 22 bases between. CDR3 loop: CASNALRGGVVTEAFF. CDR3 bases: TGTGCCAGCAATGCACTCAGGGGTGGGGTAGTCACTGAAGCTTTCTTT.

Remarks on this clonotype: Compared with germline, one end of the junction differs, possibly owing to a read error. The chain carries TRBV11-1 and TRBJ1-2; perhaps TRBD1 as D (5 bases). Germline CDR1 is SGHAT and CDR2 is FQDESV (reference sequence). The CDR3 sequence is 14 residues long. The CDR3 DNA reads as TGTGCCAGCAGCTCACGGGGCCCGCTCAATGGCCACACCTTC. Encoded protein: CASSSRGPLNGHTF. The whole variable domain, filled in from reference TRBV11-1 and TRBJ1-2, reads EAEVAQSPRYKITEKSQAVAFWCDPISGHATLYWYRQILGQGPELLVQFQDESVVDDSQLPKDRFSAERLKGVDSTLKIQPAELGDSAMYLCASSSRGPLNGHTFGSGTRLTVV.

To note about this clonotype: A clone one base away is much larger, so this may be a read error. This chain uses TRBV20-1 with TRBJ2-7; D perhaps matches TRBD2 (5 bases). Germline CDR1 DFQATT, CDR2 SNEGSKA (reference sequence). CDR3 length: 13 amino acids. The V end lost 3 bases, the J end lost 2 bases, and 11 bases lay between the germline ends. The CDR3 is CSASSNGTYEQYF. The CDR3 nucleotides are TGCAGTGCTAGTTCTAACGGGACCTACGAGCAGTACTTC.

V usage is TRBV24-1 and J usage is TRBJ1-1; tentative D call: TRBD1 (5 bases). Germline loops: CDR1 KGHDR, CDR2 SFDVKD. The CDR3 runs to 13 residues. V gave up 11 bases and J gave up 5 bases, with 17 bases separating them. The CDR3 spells CAISLGAATEAFF. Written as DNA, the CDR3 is TGTGCCATTAGTCTTGGGGCAGCAACTGAAGCTTTCTTT.

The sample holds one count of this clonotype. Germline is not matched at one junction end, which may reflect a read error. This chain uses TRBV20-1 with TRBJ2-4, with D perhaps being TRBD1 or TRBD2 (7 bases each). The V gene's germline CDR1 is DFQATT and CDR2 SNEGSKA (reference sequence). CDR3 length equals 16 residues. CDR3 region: CSAREHGEGAKNIQYF. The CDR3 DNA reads TGTAGTGCTAGAGAACACGGGGAGGGGGCCAAAAACATTCAGTATTTC.

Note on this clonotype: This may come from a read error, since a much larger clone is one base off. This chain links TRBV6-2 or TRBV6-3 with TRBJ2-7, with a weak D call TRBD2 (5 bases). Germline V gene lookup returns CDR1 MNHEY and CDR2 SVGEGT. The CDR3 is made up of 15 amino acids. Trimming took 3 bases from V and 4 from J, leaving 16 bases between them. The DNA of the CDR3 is TGTGCCAGCAGTTATCCTAGAGGGTTGTTATACGAGCAGTACTTC. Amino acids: CASSYPRGLLYEQYF.

CDR3: CASVMGSGYYNEQFF. In DNA, the CDR3 is TGTGCTAGTGTTATGGGGAGCGGGTACTACAATGAGCAGTTCTTC. V is TRBV28 and J is TRBJ2-1; maybe TRBD2 (6 bases). The CDR3 runs to 15 residues. From germline, CDR1 is MDHEN and CDR2 SYDVKM.

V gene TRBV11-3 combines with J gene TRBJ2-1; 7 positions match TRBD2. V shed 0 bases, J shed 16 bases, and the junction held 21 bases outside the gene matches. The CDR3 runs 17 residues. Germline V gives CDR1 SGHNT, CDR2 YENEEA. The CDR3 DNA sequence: TGTGCCAGCAGCTTAGAGTTGACTAGCAGGAGCCACAGTGAACAATTCTTC. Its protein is CASSLELTSRSHSEQFF.

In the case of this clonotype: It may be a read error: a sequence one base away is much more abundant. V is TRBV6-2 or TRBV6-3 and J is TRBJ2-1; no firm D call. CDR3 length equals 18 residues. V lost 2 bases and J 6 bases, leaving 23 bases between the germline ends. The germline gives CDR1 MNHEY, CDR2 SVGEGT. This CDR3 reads CASSYLLHGPKDGNEQFF. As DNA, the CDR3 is TGTGCCAGCAGTTACCTATTGCATGGTCCAAAGGACGGCAATGAGCAGTTCTTC.

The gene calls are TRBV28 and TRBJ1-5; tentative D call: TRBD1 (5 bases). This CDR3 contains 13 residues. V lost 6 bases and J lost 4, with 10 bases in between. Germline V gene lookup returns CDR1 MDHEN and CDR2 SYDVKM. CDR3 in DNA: TGTGCCAGCAGGGGACGGGGAAATCAGCCCCAGCATTTT. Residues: CASRGRGNQPQHF.

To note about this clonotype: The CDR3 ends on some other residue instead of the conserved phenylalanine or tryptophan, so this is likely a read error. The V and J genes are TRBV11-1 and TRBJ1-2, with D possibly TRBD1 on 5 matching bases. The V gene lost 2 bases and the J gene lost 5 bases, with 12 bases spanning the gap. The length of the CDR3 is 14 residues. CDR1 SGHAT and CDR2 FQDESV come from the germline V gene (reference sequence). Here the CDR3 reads CASSLQGPLYGYTL. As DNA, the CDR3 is TGTGCCAGCAGCTTACAGGGCCCGCTTTATGGCTACACCTTA.

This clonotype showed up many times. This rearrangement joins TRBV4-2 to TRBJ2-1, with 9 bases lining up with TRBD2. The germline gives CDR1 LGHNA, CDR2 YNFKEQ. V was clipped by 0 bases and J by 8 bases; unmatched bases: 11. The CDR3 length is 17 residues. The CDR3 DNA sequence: TGTGCCAGCAGCCAAGAAGGGCGGGGGGGGTCCGTTGATGAGCAGTTCTTC. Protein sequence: CASSQEGRGGSVDEQFF.

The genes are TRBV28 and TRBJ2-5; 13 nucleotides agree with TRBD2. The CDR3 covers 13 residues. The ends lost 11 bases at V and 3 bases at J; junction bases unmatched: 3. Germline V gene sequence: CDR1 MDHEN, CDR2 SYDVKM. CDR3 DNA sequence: TGTGCCTGCGGACTAGCGGGAGAAGAGACCCAGTACTTC. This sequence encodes CACGLAGEETQYF.

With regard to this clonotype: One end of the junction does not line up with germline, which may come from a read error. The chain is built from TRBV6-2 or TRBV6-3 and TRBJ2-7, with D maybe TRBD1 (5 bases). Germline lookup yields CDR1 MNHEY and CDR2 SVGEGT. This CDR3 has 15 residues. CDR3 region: CASSSFLDISYEQYF. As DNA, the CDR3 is TGTGCCAGCAGTTCGTTCCTGGACATCTCCTATGAGCAGTACTTC.

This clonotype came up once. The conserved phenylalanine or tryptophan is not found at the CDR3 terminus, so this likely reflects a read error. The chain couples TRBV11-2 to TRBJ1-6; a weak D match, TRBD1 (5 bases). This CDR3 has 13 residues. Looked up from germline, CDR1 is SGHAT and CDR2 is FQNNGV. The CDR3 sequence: CASSHRQFSTLHY. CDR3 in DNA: TGTGCCAGCAGCCACCGACAGTTTTCAACCCTCCACTAT.

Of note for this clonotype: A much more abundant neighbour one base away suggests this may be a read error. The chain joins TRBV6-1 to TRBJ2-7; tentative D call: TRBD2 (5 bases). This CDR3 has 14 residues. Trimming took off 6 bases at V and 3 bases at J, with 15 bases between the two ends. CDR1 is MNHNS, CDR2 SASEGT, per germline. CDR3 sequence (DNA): TGTGCCAGCAGACCCGGGATAGCAAGCTACGAGCAGTACTTC. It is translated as CASRPGIASYEQYF.

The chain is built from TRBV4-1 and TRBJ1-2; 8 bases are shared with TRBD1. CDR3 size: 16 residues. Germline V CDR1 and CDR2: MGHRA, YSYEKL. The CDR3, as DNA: TGCGCTGGCAGCCCCAGCAGGGCAGGGGGCTTAGGTGGCTACACCTTC. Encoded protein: CAGSPSRAGGLGGYTF.

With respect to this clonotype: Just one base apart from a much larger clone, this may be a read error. CDR3 protein: CSLERQGVEGYTF. The DNA for the CDR3 is TGCAGTTTGGAGAGACAGGGGGTAGAGGGCTACACCTTC. V is TRBV20-1 and J is TRBJ1-2, with 9 bases identical to TRBD1. Germline V gives CDR1 DFQATT, CDR2 SNEGSKA (reference sequence). After removal of 8 bases from V and 8 bases from J, the junction contained 12 bases not matched to a gene. CDR3 length equals 13 residues.

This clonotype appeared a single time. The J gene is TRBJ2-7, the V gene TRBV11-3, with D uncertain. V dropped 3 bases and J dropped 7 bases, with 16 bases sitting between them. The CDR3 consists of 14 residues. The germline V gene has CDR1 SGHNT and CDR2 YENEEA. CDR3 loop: CASSLHYSAGEQYF. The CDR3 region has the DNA TGTGCCAGCAGCTTGCACTATTCCGCTGGAGAGCAGTACTTC.

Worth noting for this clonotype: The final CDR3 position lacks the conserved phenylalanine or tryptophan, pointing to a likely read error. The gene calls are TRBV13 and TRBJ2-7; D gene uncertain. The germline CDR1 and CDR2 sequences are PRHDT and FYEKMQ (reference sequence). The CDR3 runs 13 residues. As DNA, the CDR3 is TGTGCCAGCAGCACGCCCTTTGAGTACGAACAGTACATC. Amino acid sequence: CASSTPFEYEQYI.

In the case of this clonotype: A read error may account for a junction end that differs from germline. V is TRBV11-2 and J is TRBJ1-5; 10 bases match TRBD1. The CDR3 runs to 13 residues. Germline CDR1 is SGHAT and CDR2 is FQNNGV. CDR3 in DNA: TGTGCCAGCTCCCGGGACAGGGGCCTGTCCCATCATTTT. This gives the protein CASSRDRGLSHHF.

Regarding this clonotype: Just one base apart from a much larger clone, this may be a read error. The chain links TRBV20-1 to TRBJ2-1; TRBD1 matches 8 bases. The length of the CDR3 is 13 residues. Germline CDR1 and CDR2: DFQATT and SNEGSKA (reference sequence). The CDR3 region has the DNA TGCAGTGCGCTTGGACAGGGTTCCGATGAGCAGATCTTC. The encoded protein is CSALGQGSDEQIF.

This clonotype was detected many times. The CDR3 DNA sequence: TGTGCCAGCAGCCACAAGCGGGGGATGGGGGCTGAAGCTTTCTTT. Protein sequence: CASSHKRGMGAEAFF. The rearrangement uses TRBV28 and TRBJ1-1; possibly TRBD1 for D (5 bases). The CDR3 spans 15 residues. The germline V and J ends were trimmed by 6 bases and 6 bases, with 20 bases remaining between them. Germline CDR1 reads MDHEN; CDR2 reads SYDVKM. The full variable domain, completed using reference TRBV28 and TRBJ1-1, is DVKVTQSSRYLVKRTGEKVFLECVQDMDHENMFWYRQDPGLGLRLIYFSYDVKMKEKGDIPEGYSVSREKKERFSLILESASTNQTSMYLCASSHKRGMGAEAFFGQGTRLTVV.

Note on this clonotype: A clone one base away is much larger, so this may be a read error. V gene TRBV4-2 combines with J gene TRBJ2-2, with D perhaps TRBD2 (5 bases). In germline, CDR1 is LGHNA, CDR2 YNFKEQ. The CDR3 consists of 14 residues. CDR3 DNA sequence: TGTGCCAGCAGCCAAGAAGCTGGGTCCGGGAAGCTGTTTTTT. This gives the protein CASSQEAGSGKLFF.

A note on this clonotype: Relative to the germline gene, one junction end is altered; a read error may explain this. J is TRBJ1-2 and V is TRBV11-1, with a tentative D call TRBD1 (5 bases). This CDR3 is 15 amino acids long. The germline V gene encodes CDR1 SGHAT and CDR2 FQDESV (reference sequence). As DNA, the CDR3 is TGTGCCAGCAGCACCGGACACGAGGCAGGATATGGCTACTCCTTC. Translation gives CASSTGHEAGYGYSF.

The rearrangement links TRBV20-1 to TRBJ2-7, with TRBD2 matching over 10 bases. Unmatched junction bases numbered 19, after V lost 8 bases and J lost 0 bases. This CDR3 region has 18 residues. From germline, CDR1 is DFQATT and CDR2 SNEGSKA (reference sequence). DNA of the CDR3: TGCAGTTCGGCACCGGCTAGCGGGAGTACTGTAGGCTCCTACGAGCAGTACTTC. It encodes CSSAPASGSTVGSYEQYF.